This is a list of T cell receptor beta chains from one sample in a study of Graves' ophthalmopathy and Graves' hyperthyroidism. TCRdb ran MiXCR on the multiplex PCR reads and lists one entry per CDR3 protein. Of about 400,000 distinct CDR3 sequences in the sample, 15% to 17% are singletons; the top ten hold roughly 7%. Sample: peripheral blood. The receptors stem from a woman younger than 35 with stable Graves' hyperthyroidism. Both conserved end residues are trimmed from each CDR3. Fields, in order: J gene, V gene, CDR3 protein.

>TRBJ2-7|TRBV3-1
ASSHGNLLGYEQY
>TRBJ1-1|TRBV13
ASSPSGTDTEAF
>TRBJ2-5|TRBV6-1
ASSETGGPETQY
>TRBJ1-1|TRBV6-2/TRBV6-3
ASSGGGAGSTEAF
>TRBJ1-2|TRBV19
ASETGTRSLYGYT
>TRBJ2-7|TRBV29-1
SVAGLAGGEQY
>TRBJ1-2|TRBV25-1
ASSVGQGVYGYT
>TRBJ2-5|TRBV7-2
ASSLFRRAEATQY
>TRBJ1-2|TRBV6-1
ASSEVTLHGYT
>TRBJ1-6|TRBV6-5
ASSYSIQGHSPLH
>TRBJ2-7|TRBV6-1
ASTTRTGPIYEQY
>TRBJ2-5|TRBV10-3
AIRSDRAGDETQY
>TRBJ1-1|TRBV4-1
ASSREGTFLNTEAF
>TRBJ1-2|TRBV3-1
ATGTQHGYT
>TRBJ1-2|TRBV2
ASSLIYGYT
>TRBJ1-6|TRBV19
ATRRESSYNSPLH
>TRBJ2-2|TRBV11-2
ASRSGLAGVLGELF
>TRBJ1-1|TRBV30
AWTSGGTEAF
>TRBJ2-7|TRBV12-3/TRBV12-4
ASSGSAGASPGEQY
>TRBJ1-2|TRBV12-5
ASGLVVRGWQDDGYT
>TRBJ1-1|TRBV12-3/TRBV12-4
ASSRDSMNTEAF
>TRBJ2-3|TRBV6-1
ASSESGWNTQY
>TRBJ1-1|TRBV6-5
ASSYGGYDTEAF
>TRBJ1-2|TRBV6-5
ASSSTPGLPGGGYT
>TRBJ2-4|TRBV11-2
ASSWGRLAKNIQY
>TRBJ2-7|TRBV15
ATSRDTYSYEQY
>TRBJ1-1|TRBV2
ASSVPRDTEAF
>TRBJ2-7|TRBV20-1
SARVRLAGGFEQY
>TRBJ1-2|TRBV20-1
SARDGVPGGYT
>TRBJ1-3|TRBV7-9
ASSGGNSNTIY
>TRBJ1-5|TRBV7-3
AILNQPQH
>TRBJ1-2|TRBV20-1
SAIGLSLRGDYGYT
>TRBJ2-5|TRBV29-1
SVNPTGHKETQY
>TRBJ1-1|TRBV6-1
ASSEATEGDF